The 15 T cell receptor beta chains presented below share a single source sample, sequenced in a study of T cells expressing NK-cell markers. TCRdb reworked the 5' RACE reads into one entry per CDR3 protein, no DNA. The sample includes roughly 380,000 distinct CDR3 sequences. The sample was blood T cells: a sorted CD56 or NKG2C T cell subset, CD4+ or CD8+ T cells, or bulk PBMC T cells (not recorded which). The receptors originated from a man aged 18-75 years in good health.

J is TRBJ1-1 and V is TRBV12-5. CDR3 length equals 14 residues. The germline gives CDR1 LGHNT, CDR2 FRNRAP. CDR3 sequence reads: CATTRFSENTEAFF.

The CDR3 reads CATSRAPGGGNQPQHF. This rearrangement joins TRBV15 to TRBJ1-5; TCRdb lists TRBD1, though no DNA is available to test this call. Germline CDR1 and CDR2: LNHNV and YYDKDF (reference sequence). The CDR3 consists of 16 residues.

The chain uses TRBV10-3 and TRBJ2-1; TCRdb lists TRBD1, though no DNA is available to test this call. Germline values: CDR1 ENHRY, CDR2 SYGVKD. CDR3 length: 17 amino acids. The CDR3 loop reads CAISDPRAGSAHNEQFF.

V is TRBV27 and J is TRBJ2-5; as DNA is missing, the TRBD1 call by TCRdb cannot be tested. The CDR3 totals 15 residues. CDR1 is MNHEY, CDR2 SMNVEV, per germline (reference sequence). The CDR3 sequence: CASRRRGDPRETQYF.

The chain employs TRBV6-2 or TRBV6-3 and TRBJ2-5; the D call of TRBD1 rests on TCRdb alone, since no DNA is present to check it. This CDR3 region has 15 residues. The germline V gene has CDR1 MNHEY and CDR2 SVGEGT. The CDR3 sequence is CASSPPGTQQETQYF.

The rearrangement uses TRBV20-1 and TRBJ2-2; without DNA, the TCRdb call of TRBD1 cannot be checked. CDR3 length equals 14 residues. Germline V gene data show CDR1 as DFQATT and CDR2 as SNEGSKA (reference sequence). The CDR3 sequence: CIHQGTPGAGELFF.

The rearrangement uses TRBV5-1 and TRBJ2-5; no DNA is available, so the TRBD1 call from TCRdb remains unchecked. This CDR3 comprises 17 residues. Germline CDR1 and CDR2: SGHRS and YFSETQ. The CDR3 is CASSLGTGGLYQETQYF.

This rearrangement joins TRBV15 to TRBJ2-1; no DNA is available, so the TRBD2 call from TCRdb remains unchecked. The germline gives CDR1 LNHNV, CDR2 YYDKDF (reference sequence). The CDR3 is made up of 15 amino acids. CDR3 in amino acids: CATSRSSGGEHEQFF.

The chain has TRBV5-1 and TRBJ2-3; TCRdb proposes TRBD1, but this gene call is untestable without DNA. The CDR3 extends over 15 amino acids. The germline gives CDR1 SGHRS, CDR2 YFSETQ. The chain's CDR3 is CASSLGDSLLDTQYF.

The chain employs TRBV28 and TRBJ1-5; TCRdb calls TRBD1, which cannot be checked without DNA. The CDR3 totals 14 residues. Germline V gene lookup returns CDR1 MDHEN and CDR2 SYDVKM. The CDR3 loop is CASRAGMSNQPQHF.

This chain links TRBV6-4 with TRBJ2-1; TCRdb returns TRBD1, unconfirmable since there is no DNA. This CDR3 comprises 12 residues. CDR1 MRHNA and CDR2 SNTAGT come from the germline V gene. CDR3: CARGAAYNEQFF.

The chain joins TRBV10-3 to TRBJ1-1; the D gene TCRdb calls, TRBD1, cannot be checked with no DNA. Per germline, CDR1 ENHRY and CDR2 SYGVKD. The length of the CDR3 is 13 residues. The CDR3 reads CAISLQGNAEAFF.

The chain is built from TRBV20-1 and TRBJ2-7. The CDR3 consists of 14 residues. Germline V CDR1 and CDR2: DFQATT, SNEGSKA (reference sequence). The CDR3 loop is CSAQSPMQTYEQYF.

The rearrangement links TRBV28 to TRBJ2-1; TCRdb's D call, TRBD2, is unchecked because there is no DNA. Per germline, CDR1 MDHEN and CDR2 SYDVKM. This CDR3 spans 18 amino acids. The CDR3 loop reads CATRLIRLAGRSYNEQFF.

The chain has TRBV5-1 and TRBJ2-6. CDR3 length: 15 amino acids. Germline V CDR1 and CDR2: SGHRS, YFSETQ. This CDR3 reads CASTYGNSGANVLTF.